The 2 T cell receptor beta chains presented below share a single source sample, sequenced in a study of cytomegalovirus exposure and HLA in healthy donors. PCR involved 60 Vbeta and 13 Jbeta primers. TCRdb keeps only in-frame clones here, not all; method: immunoSEQ multiplex PCR. This table holds about 120,000 clones, roughly 85% found once. The sample was PBMCs. The receptor source for this set is a man aged 18-30 years in good health and CMV-seropositive.

The chain links TRBV4-2 to TRBJ1-1, with D perhaps TRBD1 (5 bases). From germline, CDR1 is LGHNA and CDR2 YNFKEQ. V dropped 6 bases and J dropped 3 bases, with 17 bases sitting between them. The CDR3 runs 15 residues. CDR3 amino acids: CASRGGSGSHTEAFF. The CDR3 nucleotides read TGTGCCAGCAGGGGGGGGTCGGGGAGTCACACTGAAGCTTTCTTT.

This rearrangement joins TRBV21-1 to TRBJ2-1; the DNA was not compared with TRBD2, the D call given in the table. TRBV21-1 is assigned pseudogene status. This CDR3 comprises 14 residues. The CDR3 DNA reads as TGTGCCAGCAGCAAAGCCTCGGGAGCCGGTGAGCAGTTCTTC. Amino acids: CASSKASGAGEQFF.